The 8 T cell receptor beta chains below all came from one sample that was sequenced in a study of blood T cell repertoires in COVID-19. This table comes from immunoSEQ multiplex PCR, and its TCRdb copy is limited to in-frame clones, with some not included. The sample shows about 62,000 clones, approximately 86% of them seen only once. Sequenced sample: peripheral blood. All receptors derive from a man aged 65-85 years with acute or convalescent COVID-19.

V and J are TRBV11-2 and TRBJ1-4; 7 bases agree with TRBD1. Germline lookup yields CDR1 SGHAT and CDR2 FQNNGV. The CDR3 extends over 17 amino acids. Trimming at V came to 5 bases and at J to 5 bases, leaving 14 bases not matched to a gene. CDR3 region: CASSPRGTRYGNEKLFF. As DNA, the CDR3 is TGTGCCAGCAGCCCCAGGGGGACGCGTTACGGAAATGAAAAACTGTTTTTT.

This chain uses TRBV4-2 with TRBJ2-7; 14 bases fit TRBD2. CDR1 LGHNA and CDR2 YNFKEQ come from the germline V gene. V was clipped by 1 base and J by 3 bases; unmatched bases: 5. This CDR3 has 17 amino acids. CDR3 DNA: TGTGCCAGCAGCCAAGCCGGACTAGCGGGGGGTGGCTACGAGCAGTACTTC. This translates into CASSQAGLAGGGYEQYF.

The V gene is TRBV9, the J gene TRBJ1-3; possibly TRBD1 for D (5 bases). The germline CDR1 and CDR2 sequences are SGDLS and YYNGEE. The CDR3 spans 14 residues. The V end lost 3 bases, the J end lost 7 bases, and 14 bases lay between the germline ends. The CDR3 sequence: CASSARDSWNTIYF. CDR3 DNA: TGTGCCAGCAGCGCCCGGGACTCGTGGAACACCATATATTTT.

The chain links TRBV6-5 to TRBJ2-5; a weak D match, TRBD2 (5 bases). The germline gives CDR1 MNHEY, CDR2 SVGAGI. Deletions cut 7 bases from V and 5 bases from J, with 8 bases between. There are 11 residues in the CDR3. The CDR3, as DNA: TGTGCCAGCACTAGAGGGGAGACCCAGTACTTC. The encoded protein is CASTRGETQYF.

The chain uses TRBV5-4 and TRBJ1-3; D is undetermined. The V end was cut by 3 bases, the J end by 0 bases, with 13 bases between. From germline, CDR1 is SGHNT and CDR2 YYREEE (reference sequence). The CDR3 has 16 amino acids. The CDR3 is CASSSSDLISGNTIYF. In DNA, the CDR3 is TGTGCCAGCAGCTCCAGTGACTTAATCTCTGGAAACACCATATATTTT.

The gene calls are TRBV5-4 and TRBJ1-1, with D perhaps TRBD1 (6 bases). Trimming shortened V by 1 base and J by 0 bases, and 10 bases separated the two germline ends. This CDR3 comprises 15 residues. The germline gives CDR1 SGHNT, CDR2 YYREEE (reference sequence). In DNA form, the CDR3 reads TGTGCCAGCAGCTTGCTTGCAGGGGTGAACACTGAAGCTTTCTTT. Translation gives CASSLLAGVNTEAFF.

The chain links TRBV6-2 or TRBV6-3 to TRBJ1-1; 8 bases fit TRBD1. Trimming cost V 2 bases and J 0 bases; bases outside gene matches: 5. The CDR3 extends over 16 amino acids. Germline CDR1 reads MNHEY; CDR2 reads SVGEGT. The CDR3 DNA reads TGTGCCAGCAGTTACCCCCTGACAGGGGTGAACACTGAAGCTTTCTTT. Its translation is CASSYPLTGVNTEAFF.

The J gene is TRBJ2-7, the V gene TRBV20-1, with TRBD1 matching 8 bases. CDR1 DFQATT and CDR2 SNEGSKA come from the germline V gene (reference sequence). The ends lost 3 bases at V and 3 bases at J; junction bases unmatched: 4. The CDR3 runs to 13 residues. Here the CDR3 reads CSASAQGVYEQYF. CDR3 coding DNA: TGCAGTGCTAGTGCACAGGGGGTCTACGAGCAGTACTTC.